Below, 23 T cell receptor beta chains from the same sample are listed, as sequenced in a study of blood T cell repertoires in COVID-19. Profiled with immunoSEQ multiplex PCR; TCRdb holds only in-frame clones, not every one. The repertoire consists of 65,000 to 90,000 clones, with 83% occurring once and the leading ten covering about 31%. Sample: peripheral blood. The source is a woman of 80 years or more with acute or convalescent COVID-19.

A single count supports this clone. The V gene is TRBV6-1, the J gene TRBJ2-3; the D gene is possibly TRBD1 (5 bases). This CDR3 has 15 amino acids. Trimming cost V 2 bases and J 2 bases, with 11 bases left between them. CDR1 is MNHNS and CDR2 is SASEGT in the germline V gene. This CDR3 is CASSEQGLYTDTQYF. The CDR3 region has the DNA TGTGCCAGCAGTGAACAGGGTTTATACACAGATACGCAGTATTTT.

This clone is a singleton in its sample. CDR3 sequence reads: CASSQSRRVSYEQYF. In DNA, the CDR3 is TGCGCCAGCAGTCAATCGCGCCGGGTCTCCTACGAGCAGTACTTC. The rearrangement uses TRBV23-1 and TRBJ2-7; D is ambiguous. TRBV23-1 is classed as an ORF, of uncertain function. Trimming removed 0 bases at V and 0 bases at J, with 9 bases between. CDR3 size: 15 residues.

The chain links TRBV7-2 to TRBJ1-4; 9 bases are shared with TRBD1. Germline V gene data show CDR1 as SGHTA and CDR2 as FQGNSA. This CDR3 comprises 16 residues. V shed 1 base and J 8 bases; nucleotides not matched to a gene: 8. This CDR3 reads CASSLGGTGLGEKLFF. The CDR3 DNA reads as TGTGCCAGCAGCTTAGGGGGGACAGGGCTTGGGGAAAAACTGTTTTTT.

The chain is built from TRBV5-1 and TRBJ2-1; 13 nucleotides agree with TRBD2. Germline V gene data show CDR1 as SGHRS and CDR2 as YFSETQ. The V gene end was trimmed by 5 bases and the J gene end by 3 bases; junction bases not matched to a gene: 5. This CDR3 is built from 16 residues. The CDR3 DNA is TGCGCCAGCAGTTTTGGACTAGCGGGGGACTACAATGAGCAGTTCTTC. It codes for CASSFGLAGDYNEQFF. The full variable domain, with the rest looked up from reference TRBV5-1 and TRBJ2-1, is KAGVTQTPRYLIKTRGQQVTLSCSPISGHRSVSWYQQTPGQGLQFLFEYFSETQRNKGNFPGRFSGRQFSNSRSEMNVSTLELGDSALYLCASSFGLAGDYNEQFFGPGTRLTVL.

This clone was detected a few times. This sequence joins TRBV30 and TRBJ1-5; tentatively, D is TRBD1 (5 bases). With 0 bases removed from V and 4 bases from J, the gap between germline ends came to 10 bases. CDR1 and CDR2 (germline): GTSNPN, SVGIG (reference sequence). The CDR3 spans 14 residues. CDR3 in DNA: TGTGCCTGGAGTGTCGAGACAGTGAATCAGCCCCAGCATTTT. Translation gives CAWSVETVNQPQHF.

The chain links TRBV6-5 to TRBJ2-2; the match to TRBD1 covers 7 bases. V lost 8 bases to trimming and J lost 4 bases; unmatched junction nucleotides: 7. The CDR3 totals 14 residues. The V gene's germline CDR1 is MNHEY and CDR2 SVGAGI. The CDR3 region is CASWGQPATGELFF. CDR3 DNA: TGTGCCAGCTGGGGACAGCCGGCCACCGGGGAGCTGTTTTTT.

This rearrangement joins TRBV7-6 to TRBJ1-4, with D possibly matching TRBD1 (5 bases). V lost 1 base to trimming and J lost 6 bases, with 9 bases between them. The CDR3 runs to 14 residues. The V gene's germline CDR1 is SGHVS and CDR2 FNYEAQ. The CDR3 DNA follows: TGTGCCAGCAGCTTAGACCCGGGGGATGAAAAACTGTTTTTT. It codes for CASSLDPGDEKLFF.

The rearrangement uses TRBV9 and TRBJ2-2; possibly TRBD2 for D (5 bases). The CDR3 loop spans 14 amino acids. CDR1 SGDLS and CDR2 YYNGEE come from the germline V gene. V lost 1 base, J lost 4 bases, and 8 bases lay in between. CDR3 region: CASSVSGVTGELFF. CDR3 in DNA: TGTGCCAGCAGCGTATCCGGGGTCACCGGGGAGCTGTTTTTT. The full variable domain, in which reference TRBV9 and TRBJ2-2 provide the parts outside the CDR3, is DSGVTQTPKHLITATGQRVTLRCSPRSGDLSVYWYQQSLDQGLQFLIQYYNGEERAKGNILERFSAQQFPDLHSELNLSSLELGDSALYFCASSVSGVTGELFFGEGSRLTVL.

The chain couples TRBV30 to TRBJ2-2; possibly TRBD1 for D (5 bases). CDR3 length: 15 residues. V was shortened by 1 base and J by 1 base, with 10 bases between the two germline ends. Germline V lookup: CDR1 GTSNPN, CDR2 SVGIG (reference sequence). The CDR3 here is CAWSAGFKNTGELFF. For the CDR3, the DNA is TGTGCCTGGAGTGCAGGGTTCAAGAACACCGGGGAGCTGTTTTTT.

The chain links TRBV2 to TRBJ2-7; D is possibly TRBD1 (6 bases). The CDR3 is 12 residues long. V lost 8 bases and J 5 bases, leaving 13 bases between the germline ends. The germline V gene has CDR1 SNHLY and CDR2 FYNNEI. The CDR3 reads CASLTGLDEQYF. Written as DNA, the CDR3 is TGTGCCAGCCTAACAGGGTTAGACGAGCAGTACTTC.

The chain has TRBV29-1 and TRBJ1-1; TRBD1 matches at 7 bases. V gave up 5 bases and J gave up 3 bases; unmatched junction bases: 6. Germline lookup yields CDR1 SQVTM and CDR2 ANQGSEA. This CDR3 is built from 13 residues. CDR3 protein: CSVSRQGDTEAFF. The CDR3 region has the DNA TGCAGCGTTTCAAGACAGGGAGACACTGAAGCTTTCTTT.

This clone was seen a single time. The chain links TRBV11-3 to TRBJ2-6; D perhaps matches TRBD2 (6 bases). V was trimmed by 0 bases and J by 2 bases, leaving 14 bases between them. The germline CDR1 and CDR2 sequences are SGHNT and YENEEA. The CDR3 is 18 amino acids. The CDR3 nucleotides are TGTGCCAGCAGCTTAGAGGATCGGGGGTACACTGGGGCCAACGTCCTGACTTTC. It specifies CASSLEDRGYTGANVLTF.

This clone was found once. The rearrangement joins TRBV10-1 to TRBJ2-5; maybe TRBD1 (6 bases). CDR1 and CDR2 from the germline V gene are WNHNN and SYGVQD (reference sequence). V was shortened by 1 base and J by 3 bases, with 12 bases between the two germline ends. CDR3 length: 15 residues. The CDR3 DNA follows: TGCGCCAGCAGTGAGTACGGGTCAGGGGAAGAGACCCAGTACTTC. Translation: CASSEYGSGEETQYF.

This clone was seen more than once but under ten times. The CDR3 DNA is TGTGCCAGCAGGGGCCGGGCATTGGGGCATGAAAAACTGTTTTTT. It encodes CASRGRALGHEKLFF. The gene calls are TRBV2 and TRBJ1-4; maybe TRBD1 (5 bases). This CDR3 has 15 residues. V was pared by 6 bases and J by 6 bases, with 17 bases between. The germline gives CDR1 SNHLY, CDR2 FYNNEI.

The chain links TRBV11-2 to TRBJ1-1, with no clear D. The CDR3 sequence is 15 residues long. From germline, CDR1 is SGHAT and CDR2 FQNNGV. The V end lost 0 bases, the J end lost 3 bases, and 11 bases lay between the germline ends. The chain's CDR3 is CASSLDIASYTEAFF. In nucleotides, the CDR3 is TGTGCCAGCAGCTTAGATATAGCTAGCTACACTGAAGCTTTCTTT.

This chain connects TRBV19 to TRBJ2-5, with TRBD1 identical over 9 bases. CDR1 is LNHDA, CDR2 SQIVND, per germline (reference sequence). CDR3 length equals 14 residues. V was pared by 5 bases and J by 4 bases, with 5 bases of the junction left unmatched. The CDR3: CASSETGGAETQYF. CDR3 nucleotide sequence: TGTGCCAGTAGTGAAACAGGGGGCGCAGAGACCCAGTACTTC.

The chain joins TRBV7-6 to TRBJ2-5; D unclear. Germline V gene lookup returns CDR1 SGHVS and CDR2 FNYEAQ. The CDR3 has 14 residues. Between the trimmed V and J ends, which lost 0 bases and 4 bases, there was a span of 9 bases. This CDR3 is CASSLAPVVETQYF. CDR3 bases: TGTGCCAGCAGCTTAGCGCCGGTAGTAGAGACCCAGTACTTC.

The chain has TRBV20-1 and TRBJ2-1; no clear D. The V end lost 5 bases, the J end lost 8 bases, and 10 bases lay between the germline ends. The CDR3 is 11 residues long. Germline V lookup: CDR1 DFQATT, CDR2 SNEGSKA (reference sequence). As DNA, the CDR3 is TGCAGTGCTCCGTTTCAGTATGAGCAGTTCTTC. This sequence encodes CSAPFQYEQFF.

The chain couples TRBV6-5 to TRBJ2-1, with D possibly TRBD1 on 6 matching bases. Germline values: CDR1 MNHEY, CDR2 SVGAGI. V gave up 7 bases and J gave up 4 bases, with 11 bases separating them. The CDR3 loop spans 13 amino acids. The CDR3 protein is CASTLDSYNEQFF. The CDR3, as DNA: TGTGCCAGCACTCTGGACAGTTACAATGAGCAGTTCTTC.

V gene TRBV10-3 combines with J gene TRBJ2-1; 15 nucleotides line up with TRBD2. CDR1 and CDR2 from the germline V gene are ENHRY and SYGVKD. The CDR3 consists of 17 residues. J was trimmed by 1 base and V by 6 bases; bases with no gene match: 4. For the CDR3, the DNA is TGTGCCATCAGCTCCGGGACTAGCGGGAGGTCCTACAATGAGCAGTTCTTC. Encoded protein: CAISSGTSGRSYNEQFF.

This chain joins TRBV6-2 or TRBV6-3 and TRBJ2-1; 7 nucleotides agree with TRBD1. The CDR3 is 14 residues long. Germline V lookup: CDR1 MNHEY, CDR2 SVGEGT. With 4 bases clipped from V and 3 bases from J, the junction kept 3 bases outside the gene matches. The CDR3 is CASSSGQIYNEQFF. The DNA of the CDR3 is TGTGCCAGCAGTTCGGGACAGATCTACAATGAGCAGTTCTTC.

The CDR3 DNA is TGCGCCAGCAGCCAAGATCTGGGGCGGTCTAGTAATGAGCAGTTCTTC. Translated: CASSQDLGRSSNEQFF. The V call is TRBV4-1, the J call TRBJ2-1; TRBD1 is a possible D gene (5 bases). The CDR3 extends over 16 amino acids. Germline lookup yields CDR1 MGHRA and CDR2 YSYEKL. Trimming stripped 0 bases from V and 7 bases from J, with 16 bases between.

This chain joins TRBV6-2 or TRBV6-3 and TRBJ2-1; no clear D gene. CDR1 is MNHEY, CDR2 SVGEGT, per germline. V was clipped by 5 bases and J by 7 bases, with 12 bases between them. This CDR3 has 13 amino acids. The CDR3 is CASSPLYSNEQFF. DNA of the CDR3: TGTGCCAGCAGTCCACTGTATTCAAATGAGCAGTTCTTC.